Below, 17 T cell receptor beta chains from the same sample are listed, as sequenced in a study of breast tumors, draining lymph nodes, adjacent tissues. Axillary draining lymph nodes of breast cancer patients supplied the node samples. One entry per CDR3 protein, called by TCRdb with MiXCR from the multiplex PCR reads. The data hold approximately 150,000 distinct CDR3 sequences, with 30% to 40% observed a single time. Sequencing was done on a sample of axillary lymph node tissue. Every receptor here comes from a female donor with breast cancer. Some clones in this sample may be carry-over from other donors' samples.

This clonotype has at least ten counts. The gene calls are TRBV7-9 and TRBJ2-1; no firm D call. This CDR3 has 12 residues. Trimming cost V 4 bases and J 6 bases, with 7 bases left between them. The germline V gene encodes CDR1 SEHNR and CDR2 FQNEAQ (reference sequence). The CDR3 sequence is CASSSPSNEQFF. For the CDR3, the DNA is TGTGCCAGCAGCTCTCCCTCCAATGAGCAGTTCTTC.

This clonotype has at least ten counts. The V gene is TRBV6-5, the J gene TRBJ1-2; 7 bases are a match to TRBD1. The CDR3 is made up of 14 amino acids. Germline V gives CDR1 MNHEY, CDR2 SVGAGI. J gave up 8 bases and V 2 bases, and 8 bases lay outside the gene matches. CDR3 loop: CASSYGDSPSGYTF. The CDR3 DNA sequence: TGTGCCAGCAGTTACGGGGACAGTCCTTCCGGCTACACCTTC.

Regarding this clonotype: The germline gene is not matched at one end of the junction; a read error may be the cause. This sequence joins TRBV5-1 and TRBJ1-6; D is possibly TRBD1 (6 bases). Looked up from germline, CDR1 is SGHRS and CDR2 is YFSETQ. The CDR3 totals 19 residues. DNA for the CDR3: TGCGCCAGCAACTTGGCCAACGGACAGTGGATCTCCTATAATTCACCCCTCCACTTT. Translation gives CASNLANGQWISYNSPLHF.

The chain has TRBV18 and TRBJ1-5; no firm D call. Germline assignment: CDR1 KGHSH and CDR2 LQKENI. The CDR3 covers 13 residues. Between the trimmed V and J ends, which lost 1 base and 9 bases, there was a span of 10 bases. The CDR3 region has the DNA TGTGCCAGCTCACCACGACGGGAGGGGCCCCAGCATTTT. Encoded protein: CASSPRREGPQHF. Together with reference TRBV18 and TRBJ1-5, the CDR3 gives the full variable domain: NAGVMQNPRHLVRRRGQEARLRCSPMKGHSHVYWYRQLPEEGLKFMVYLQKENIIDESGMPKERFSAEFPKEGPSILRIQQVVRGDSAAYFCASSPRREGPQHFGDGTRLSIL.

Regarding this clonotype: Here the CDR3 omits its conserved ending phenylalanine or tryptophan, so a read error is the likely source. This chain connects TRBV15 to TRBJ1-2; D may be TRBD1 (5 bases). CDR1 is LNHNV, CDR2 YYDKDF, per germline (reference sequence). This CDR3 has 16 amino acids. V was pared by 0 bases and J by 5 bases, with 16 bases between. CDR3 sequence (DNA): TGTGCCACCAGCAGAGATGGGGCGGTGGGGGTTTATGGCTACACCCTC. Its translation is CATSRDGAVGVYGYTL.

This clonotype was observed at least ten times. The chain employs TRBV5-5 and TRBJ1-3, with D uncertain. V lost 0 bases, J lost 3 bases, and 7 bases lay in between. Germline V gene lookup returns CDR1 SGHKS and CDR2 YYEKEE (reference sequence). This CDR3 contains 14 residues. The DNA of the CDR3 is TGTGCCAGCAGCTTGGGGGGAGGTGGAAACACCATATATTTT. The encoded protein is CASSLGGGGNTIYF.

At least ten counts were recorded for this clonotype. The chain couples TRBV7-9 to TRBJ2-1; D not resolved. The germline V gene encodes CDR1 SEHNR and CDR2 FQNEAQ (reference sequence). The CDR3 spans 10 residues. Trimming pared 5 bases from V and 8 bases from J, leaving 4 bases between. The CDR3 loop is CASSDDEQFF. In nucleotides, the CDR3 is TGTGCCAGCAGCGACGATGAGCAGTTCTTC.

The sample holds one count of this clonotype. This chain links TRBV28 with TRBJ2-3; D uncertain. There are 10 residues in the CDR3. Germline V CDR1 and CDR2: MDHEN, SYDVKM. V shed 3 bases and J shed 14 bases, with 9 bases lying between them. The CDR3 nucleotides read TGTGCCAGCAGTTTTCAGGTTACGTATTTT. This gives the protein CASSFQVTYF.

Concerning this clonotype: Relative to the germline gene, one junction end is altered; a read error may explain this. V usage is TRBV9 and J usage is TRBJ2-2; possible D gene TRBD1, 5 bases. There are 15 residues in the CDR3. Germline loops: CDR1 SGDLS, CDR2 YYNGEE. CDR3 bases: TGTGCGAGCAGCGTCCAGGGAAGGGGCGCCGGGGAGCTGTTTTTT. This sequence encodes CASSVQGRGAGELFF.

Many counts were recorded for this clonotype. The chain links TRBV5-4 to TRBJ2-1; 7 bases map to TRBD1. This CDR3 is 15 amino acids long. V shed 5 bases and J 0 bases; nucleotides not matched to a gene: 5. The germline V gene encodes CDR1 SGHNT and CDR2 YYREEE (reference sequence). CDR3 nucleotides: TGTGCCAGCAGTCCGCCAGGGGGCTCCTACAATGAGCAGTTCTTC. Amino acids: CASSPPGGSYNEQFF.

This clonotype was counted ten times or more. CDR3: CASSLTSNYGYTF. The CDR3 nucleotides read TGTGCCAGCAGCTTAACAAGCAACTATGGCTACACCTTC. This chain uses TRBV11-2 with TRBJ1-2; D not resolved. This CDR3 spans 13 amino acids. V was clipped by 2 bases and J by 2 bases, with 6 bases between them. CDR1 and CDR2 from the germline V gene are SGHAT and FQNNGV.

V usage is TRBV24-1 and J usage is TRBJ2-7; D gene unclear. V lost 9 bases to trimming and J lost 2 bases, with 13 bases between them. Germline V gives CDR1 KGHDR, CDR2 SFDVKD. The CDR3 has 13 residues. The CDR3 protein is CATQNDGTYEQYF. The DNA for the CDR3 is TGTGCCACCCAGAACGACGGAACCTACGAGCAGTACTTC.

Remarks on this clonotype: Sequence at one end of the junction differs from germline and may be a read error. J is TRBJ2-3 and V is TRBV28; 9 positions agree with TRBD2. CDR3 length: 14 amino acids. The V gene's germline CDR1 is MDHEN and CDR2 SYDVKM. CDR3 bases: TGCGCCAGCAGTTTAATGGCGGGGGGGCGGGGGCAGTATTTT. This sequence encodes CASSLMAGGRGQYF.

This clonotype was seen many times. This chain joins TRBV20-1 and TRBJ2-5; TRBD2 aligns across 8 bases. The CDR3 contains 11 residues. Germline-derived CDR1 and CDR2 are DFQATT and SNEGSKA (reference sequence). The trim removed 3 bases at V and 10 bases at J, leaving 4 bases unmatched. DNA of the CDR3: TGCAGTGCTAGCGGGGGGGGGATCCAGTACTTC. Protein product: CSASGGGIQYF.

This clonotype was recorded a few times. Given a much more abundant clone one base away, this may be a read error. The chain couples TRBV11-2 to TRBJ2-7, with D possibly being TRBD1 (6 bases). The CDR3 has 14 amino acids. Germline loops: CDR1 SGHAT, CDR2 FQNNGV. Trimming stripped 3 bases from V and 5 bases from J, with 14 bases between. The CDR3 loop reads CASSFLQGPDEQYF. The CDR3 DNA sequence: TGTGCCAGCAGCTTCCTACAGGGCCCAGACGAGCAGTACTTC.

The V call is TRBV4-2, the J call TRBJ2-2; TRBD2 aligns across 14 bases. The trim removed 3 bases at V and 2 bases at J, leaving 5 bases unmatched. This CDR3 is 18 amino acids long. Germline V gene sequence: CDR1 LGHNA, CDR2 YNFKEQ. As DNA, the CDR3 is TGTGCCAGCAGCCAGCAGACTAGCGGGGGGGAAAACACCGGGGAGCTGTTTTTT. Translation gives CASSQQTSGGENTGELFF.

This clonotype showed up many times. The chain is built from TRBV7-9 and TRBJ1-6; D remains unclear. The CDR3 runs to 15 residues. CDR1 is SEHNR and CDR2 is FQNEAQ in the germline V gene (reference sequence). Trimming took 2 bases from V and 9 from J, leaving 14 bases between them. DNA for the CDR3: TGTGCCAGCAGCTTAATGCAAGGCGATAGTTCACCCCTCCACTTT. This translates into CASSLMQGDSSPLHF.